Sequencing of this T cell receptor (beta chain) was carried out in a study of blood T cell repertoires in COVID-19. Overall study context: Researchers got acute and convalescent COVID-19 samples from the United States, Italy and Spain.

Per the original methods: Amplified reference gene primers provided the basis for estimating nucleated cell counts. The protocol was immunoSEQ multiplex PCR, while the TCRdb copy is restricted to in-frame clones and leaves out a portion. V, J and clone size were drawn from that table, and D and trimming were deduced from the DNA. The table shows some 20,000 clones, with approximately 91% occurring only once. J was trimmed by 2 bases and V by 0 bases; bases with no gene match: 16. The CDR3 is 20 residues long. The germline V gene encodes CDR1 MNHNS and CDR2 SASEGT. V is TRBV6-1 and J is TRBJ2-3; 8 positions match TRBD2. The sequence was obtained from a middle-aged man with active COVID-19. Sequenced: peripheral blood. The CDR3 nucleotides are TGTGCCAGCAGTGAAGCAATACACCCGGGACTAGGGCTATCCACAGATACGCAGTATTTT. It codes for CASSEAIHPGLGLSTDTQYF.